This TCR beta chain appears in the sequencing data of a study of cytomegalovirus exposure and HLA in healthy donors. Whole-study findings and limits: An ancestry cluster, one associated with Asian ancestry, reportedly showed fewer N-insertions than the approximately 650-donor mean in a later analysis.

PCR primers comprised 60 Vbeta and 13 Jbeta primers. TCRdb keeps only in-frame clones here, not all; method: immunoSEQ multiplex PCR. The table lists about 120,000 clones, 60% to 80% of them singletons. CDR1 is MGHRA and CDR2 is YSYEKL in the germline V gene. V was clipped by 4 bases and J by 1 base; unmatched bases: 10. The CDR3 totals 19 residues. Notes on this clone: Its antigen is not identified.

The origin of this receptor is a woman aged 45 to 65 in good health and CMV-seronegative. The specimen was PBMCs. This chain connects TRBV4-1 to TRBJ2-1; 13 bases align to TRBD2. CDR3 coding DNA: TGCGCCAGCAGCCCTAGACTAGCGGGAGGTACGATGTCCTACAATGAGCAGTTCTTC. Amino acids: CASSPRLAGGTMSYNEQFF.